The T cell receptor (beta chain) under discussion was sequenced for a study of blood T cell repertoires in COVID-19. The overall study: Acute and convalescent COVID-19 samples came from the United States, Italy and Spain.

Clones were read by immunoSEQ multiplex PCR, and TCRdb kept only the in-frame ones, dropping some. The sample comprises about 260,000 clones, around nine tenths of which are singletons, and around 5.1% rests with the top ten. This receptor was identified in a woman aged 55-69 years with COVID-19, enrolled during active disease. The sequencing input was peripheral blood.

CDR3 residues: CASAHYPNTIYF. In DNA, the CDR3 is TGTGCCAGCGCCCACTATCCAAACACCATATATTTT. V is TRBV3-1 (or the pseudogene TRBV3-2) and J is TRBJ1-3; D gene uncertain. CDR3 size: 12 residues. CDR1 LGHDT and CDR2 YNNKEL come from the germline V gene (reference sequence). V was shortened by 8 bases and J by 6 bases, with 11 bases between the two germline ends.